A single sample gave rise to the 18 T cell receptor beta chains below, sequenced in a study of shared clonotypes between healthy human individuals. The method was immunoSEQ multiplex PCR; TCRdb's version includes in-frame clones alone and lacks a portion of them. In the table there are 500,000 to 650,000 clones, roughly four fifths of which are singletons. The sample comprised PBMCs. Every receptor here comes from a woman aged 40 to 50 in good health. Some clones in this sample may be carry-over from other donors' samples.

The V and J genes are TRBV11-3 and TRBJ2-7; TRBD1 is a possible D gene (5 bases). In germline, CDR1 is SGHNT, CDR2 YENEEA. The CDR3 extends over 15 amino acids. The V and J ends lost 2 bases and 4 bases respectively, with 15 bases between them. The CDR3 DNA sequence: TGTGCCAGCAGCTTAAAGGGCGGCAGGGCGTACGAGCAGTACTTC. This sequence encodes CASSLKGGRAYEQYF.

The genes are TRBV6-1 and TRBJ2-7; the match to TRBD1 covers 9 bases. V lost 3 bases and J lost 1; bases outside the gene matches: 4. CDR3 length equals 15 residues. Per the germline V gene, CDR1 is MNHNS and CDR2 is SASEGT. The CDR3 DNA reads TGTGCCAGCAGTGACCGGGACAGGGTTTCCTACGAGCAGTACTTC. Encoded protein: CASSDRDRVSYEQYF.

This rearrangement joins TRBV19 to TRBJ1-2, with 7 bases fitting TRBD1. This CDR3 has 14 amino acids. CDR1 is LNHDA, CDR2 SQIVND, per germline (reference sequence). The trim removed 3 bases at V and 2 bases at J, leaving 3 bases unmatched. The CDR3 nucleotides read TGTGCCAGTAGTATTTCGACAGGGAACTATGGCTACACCTTC. Its protein product is CASSISTGNYGYTF.

At least ten counts were recorded for this clone. The rearrangement links TRBV10-3 to TRBJ2-5; 8 nucleotides align to TRBD2. Trimming took 4 bases from V and 7 from J; bases not matched to a gene: 11. Germline CDR1 and CDR2: ENHRY and SYGVKD. The CDR3 consists of 15 residues. The CDR3 here is CAISGAGDALGTQYF. The CDR3, as DNA: TGTGCCATCAGTGGAGCGGGAGATGCCCTTGGGACCCAGTACTTC.

The V call is TRBV2, the J call TRBJ1-1; no firm D call. Deletions cut 6 bases from V and 5 bases from J, with 10 bases between. The CDR3 spans 12 residues. CDR1 SNHLY and CDR2 FYNNEI come from the germline V gene. The CDR3 sequence is CASRHTGTEAFF. The DNA for the CDR3 is TGTGCCAGCAGGCACACCGGGACTGAAGCTTTCTTT.

This chain joins TRBV27 and TRBJ1-1; TRBD1 matches at 9 bases. The ends lost 2 bases at V and 6 bases at J; junction bases unmatched: 4. Germline CDR1 MNHEY, CDR2 SMNVEV (reference sequence). This CDR3 has 14 residues. CDR3 protein: CASSLRQGGSEAFF. The CDR3 DNA is TGTGCCAGCAGTTTACGACAGGGGGGCTCTGAAGCTTTCTTT.

This clone was counted only a few times. The CDR3 reads CASSHGTGGGYTF. The CDR3 DNA follows: TGTGCCAGCAGCCATGGGACAGGGGGTGGCTACACCTTC. The genes are TRBV7-8 and TRBJ1-2, with TRBD1 identical over 11 bases. There are 13 residues in the CDR3. V lost 5 bases, J lost 7 bases, and 3 bases stayed unmatched. In germline, CDR1 is SGHVS, CDR2 FQNEAQ.

The rearrangement uses TRBV27 and TRBJ1-1, with 7 positions matching TRBD1. V shed 0 bases and J 11 bases; nucleotides not matched to a gene: 6. Germline V gene data show CDR1 as MNHEY and CDR2 as SMNVEV (reference sequence). The CDR3 is 13 amino acids. CDR3 nucleotides: TGTGCCAGCAGTTTATCACAGACAGGGCGGGCTTTCTTT. This sequence encodes CASSLSQTGRAFF.

V is TRBV11-2 and J is TRBJ1-2, with D possibly being TRBD1 (6 bases). The CDR3 has 15 amino acids. Germline V gives CDR1 SGHAT, CDR2 FQNNGV. V was pared by 3 bases and J by 4 bases, with 15 bases between. CDR3 in amino acids: CASSFPGARAYGYTF. In nucleotides, the CDR3 is TGTGCCAGCAGCTTCCCAGGGGCAAGAGCCTATGGCTACACCTTC.

The chain carries TRBV29-1 and TRBJ2-5; possibly TRBD2 for D (5 bases). Germline-derived CDR1 and CDR2 are SQVTM and ANQGSEA. This CDR3 has 12 amino acids. Trimming left V 4 bases short and J 4 bases short, with 10 bases between. The CDR3 region is CSVAPEGETQYF. DNA of the CDR3: TGCAGCGTTGCGCCAGAGGGAGAGACCCAGTACTTC.

This clone is a singleton in its sample. The V gene is TRBV10-3, the J gene TRBJ2-7; unclear D gene. The CDR3 consists of 15 residues. V lost 6 bases, J lost 2 bases, and 17 bases lay in between. CDR1 ENHRY and CDR2 SYGVKD come from the germline V gene. CDR3 sequence: CAIRFGSDGTYEQYF. CDR3 DNA: TGTGCCATCAGGTTCGGGTCGGACGGAACCTACGAGCAGTACTTC.

The chain has TRBV28 and TRBJ2-1; a possible D gene is TRBD2 (6 bases). Trimming pared 1 base from V and 3 bases from J, leaving 7 bases between. The CDR3 has 14 amino acids. From germline, CDR1 is MDHEN and CDR2 SYDVKM. The CDR3 reads CASSLYSGYNEQFF. CDR3 in DNA: TGTGCCAGCAGTTTATATAGCGGCTACAATGAGCAGTTCTTC.

This chain's CDR3 is CASSVEVGLASNEQFF. CDR3 bases: TGTGCCAGCAGCGTAGAGGTTGGACTAGCATCGAATGAGCAGTTCTTC. This chain connects TRBV9 to TRBJ2-1, with TRBD2 matching over 8 bases. Germline trimming cut 0 bases from V and 7 bases from J; bases unmatched to any gene: 9. The CDR3 has 16 amino acids. Germline-derived CDR1 and CDR2 are SGDLS and YYNGEE.

This chain connects TRBV5-4 to TRBJ2-2; the D gene is possibly TRBD2 (5 bases). This CDR3 has 14 residues. Per germline, CDR1 SGHNT and CDR2 YYREEE (reference sequence). V was trimmed by 5 bases and J by 5 bases, leaving 13 bases between them. In nucleotides, the CDR3 is TGTGCCAGCAGTTCTAGTGGAGGTACCGGGGAGCTGTTTTTT. It encodes CASSSSGGTGELFF.

The table lists this clone with a count of one. The chain links TRBV19 to TRBJ2-3; unclear D gene. The CDR3 covers 12 residues. V was clipped by 3 bases and J by 4 bases, with 5 bases between them. Germline CDR1 reads LNHDA; CDR2 reads SQIVND (reference sequence). The CDR3 nucleotides are TGTGCCAGTAGTATTCGTGCAGATACGCAGTATTTT. It yields the protein CASSIRADTQYF.

This chain joins TRBV19 and TRBJ2-4; 8 bases line up with TRBD1. The CDR3 is made up of 14 amino acids. The germline gives CDR1 LNHDA, CDR2 SQIVND (reference sequence). V dropped 7 bases and J dropped 4; count of bases not matched to a gene: 6. This chain's CDR3 is CASTETGAKNIQYF. The DNA for the CDR3 is TGTGCCAGTACGGAGACAGGGGCAAAAAACATTCAGTACTTC.

V gene TRBV18 combines with J gene TRBJ2-1, with 9 bases identical to TRBD2. The length of the CDR3 is 14 residues. Germline V CDR1 and CDR2: KGHSH, LQKENI. The V and J ends lost 1 base and 12 bases, in that order; junction bases with no gene match: 7. CDR3 loop: CASSPQTSGVGQFF. In nucleotides, the CDR3 is TGTGCCAGCTCACCACAGACTAGCGGAGTCGGGCAGTTCTTC.

This chain joins TRBV30 and TRBJ2-1; weak D call: TRBD2 (5 bases). The V and J ends lost 3 bases and 2 bases respectively, with 11 bases between them. The CDR3 runs 14 residues. Germline loops: CDR1 GTSNPN, CDR2 SVGIG (reference sequence). The CDR3 DNA sequence: TGTGCCTGGAGGTCGGGATTCACCTACAATGAGCAGTTCTTC. This sequence encodes CAWRSGFTYNEQFF.